These 23 T cell receptor beta chains share one sample of origin, sequenced in a study of Graves' ophthalmopathy and Graves' hyperthyroidism. RNA transcripts yielded amplified TCR beta CDR3 regions. First-round RT-PCR with HTBI primers preceded a second-round multiplex PCR. TCRdb fed the multiplex PCR reads into MiXCR, producing one record per CDR3 protein. In the table there are about 150,000 distinct CDR3 sequences, around two fifths of which are singletons. The sample taken for sequencing was peripheral blood. All receptors come from a woman in her thirties or forties with Graves' ophthalmopathy.

The gene calls are TRBV11-3 and TRBJ2-7; D uncertain. The V gene lost 5 bases and the J gene lost 4 bases, with 9 bases spanning the gap. Germline-derived CDR1 and CDR2 are SGHNT and YENEEA. The CDR3 has 12 amino acids. CDR3 region: CASSVTDYEQYF. CDR3 nucleotides: TGTGCCAGCAGCGTAACTGATTACGAGCAGTACTTC.

Many counts were recorded for this clonotype. CDR3 coding DNA: TGTGCTAGTGGTCTGGGACAGTATAGCAATCAGCCCCAGCATTTT. Translated, it gives CASGLGQYSNQPQHF. This chain connects TRBV12-5 to TRBJ1-5, with TRBD1 matching 7 bases. Germline lookup yields CDR1 LGHNT and CDR2 FRNRAP. V dropped 5 bases and J dropped 0; count of bases not matched to a gene: 4. This CDR3 has 15 amino acids.

This chain uses TRBV7-2 with TRBJ2-5; D is uncertain. V was shortened by 3 bases and J by 12 bases, with 14 bases between the two germline ends. Germline V gene data show CDR1 as SGHTA and CDR2 as FQGNSA. The CDR3 has 12 amino acids. The CDR3 bases are TGTGCCAGCAGCTTTCCTAAGGATAGAAAGTACTTC. Residues: CASSFPKDRKYF.

J is TRBJ2-7 and V is TRBV6-1; TRBD1 might be the D (6 bases). In germline, CDR1 is MNHNS, CDR2 SASEGT. Trimming removed 5 bases from V and 0 bases from J, with 11 bases in between. The CDR3 extends over 14 amino acids. The CDR3 loop reads CASSSRDNSYEQYF. Here the CDR3 DNA reads TGTGCCAGCAGTAGCCGGGACAACTCCTACGAGCAGTACTTC.

V is TRBV12-3 or TRBV12-4 and J is TRBJ1-1; D call uncertain. V was pared by 4 bases and J by 6 bases, with 15 bases between. CDR3 size: 14 residues. The CDR3 loop reads CASSSQAGSAEAFF. The CDR3 DNA is TGTGCCAGCAGTTCCCAGGCGGGTAGCGCTGAAGCTTTCTTT.

The chain links TRBV7-9 to TRBJ1-1; D uncertain. Per germline, CDR1 SEHNR and CDR2 FQNEAQ (reference sequence). The V gene lost 1 base and the J gene lost 1 base, with 10 bases spanning the gap. The CDR3 sequence is 15 residues long. The CDR3 spells CASSLVGTANTEAFF. CDR3 nucleotide sequence: TGTGCCAGCAGCTTAGTAGGTACAGCGAACACTGAAGCTTTCTTT.

This clonotype was seen a few times. The J gene is TRBJ1-1, the V gene TRBV24-1, with D possibly being TRBD1 (5 bases). This CDR3 contains 12 residues. V was trimmed by 4 bases and J by 7 bases, leaving 9 bases between them. CDR1 and CDR2 (germline): KGHDR, SFDVKD. For the CDR3, the DNA is TGTGCCACCAGTGAGGGGCGGGGTGAAGCTTTCTTT. This gives the protein CATSEGRGEAFF.

This chain connects TRBV20-1 to TRBJ2-7; 11 positions match TRBD2. Germline-derived CDR1 and CDR2 are DFQATT and SNEGSKA (reference sequence). This CDR3 comprises 16 residues. V shed 2 bases, J shed 4 bases, and the junction held 10 bases outside the gene matches. CDR3 sequence: CSARIFTSGSWYEQYF. The CDR3, as DNA: TGCAGTGCTAGAATATTTACTAGCGGGAGTTGGTACGAGCAGTACTTC.

This clonotype has ten or more counts. V and J are TRBV4-2 and TRBJ2-5, with 9 bases that match TRBD2. CDR3 size: 16 residues. CDR1 and CDR2 (germline): LGHNA, YNFKEQ. J was trimmed by 2 bases and V by 6 bases; bases with no gene match: 10. DNA of the CDR3: TGTGCCAGCAGAGACCTGGCGGGGGGGTTTCAAGAGACCCAGTACTTC. This gives the protein CASRDLAGGFQETQYF.

The chain carries TRBV20-1 and TRBJ1-6; D gene uncertain. The V gene's germline CDR1 is DFQATT and CDR2 SNEGSKA (reference sequence). The ends were cut back, 7 bases at V and 10 bases at J, with 5 bases in the middle. The CDR3 spans 9 residues. CDR3 in DNA: TGCAGTGTAGGGTCACCCCTCCACTTT. Protein: CSVGSPLHF.

This clonotype was picked up many times. This likely comes from a read error, as the CDR3 has no conserved phenylalanine or tryptophan at its end. The genes are TRBV10-3 and TRBJ1-2, with D tentatively TRBD1 (5 bases). The germline gives CDR1 ENHRY, CDR2 SYGVKD. The germline V and J ends were trimmed by 6 bases and 10 bases, with 15 bases remaining between them. The CDR3 loop spans 12 amino acids. The CDR3 DNA is TGTGCCATCAGAGTTGGTAAGACAGTCTACACCTCC. Its protein is CAIRVGKTVYTS.

The chain has TRBV4-1 and TRBJ2-2, with D unresolved. Germline loops: CDR1 MGHRA, CDR2 YSYEKL. This CDR3 comprises 14 residues. Trimming pared 1 base from V and 3 bases from J, leaving 6 bases between. The CDR3 here is CASSQVGDTGELFF. The CDR3 DNA reads TGCGCCAGCAGCCAAGTGGGTGACACCGGGGAGCTGTTTTTT.

Ten or more counts support this clonotype. V and J are TRBV10-3 and TRBJ1-5; D unresolved. The CDR3 contains 10 residues. V lost 9 bases and J 6 bases, leaving 6 bases between the germline ends. Germline V CDR1 and CDR2: ENHRY, SYGVKD. CDR3 amino acids: CAMVCQPQHF. DNA for the CDR3: TGTGCCATGGTTTGTCAGCCCCAGCATTTT.

The gene calls are TRBV7-3 and TRBJ1-6; possible D gene TRBD1, 5 bases. The CDR3 length is 16 residues. V dropped 6 bases and J dropped 0 bases, with 12 bases sitting between them. Looked up from germline, CDR1 is SGHTA and CDR2 is FQGTGA. The CDR3 loop reads CASSPSGSSYNSPLHF. Here the CDR3 DNA reads TGTGCCAGCAGTCCGTCAGGGAGCTCCTATAATTCACCCCTCCACTTT. Supplemented by reference TRBV7-3 and TRBJ1-6, the full variable domain reads GAGVSQTPSNKVTEKGKYVELRCDPISGHTALYWYRQSLGQGPEFLIYFQGTGAADDSGLPNDRFFAVRPEGSVSTLKIQRTERGDSAVYLCASSPSGSSYNSPLHFGNGTRLTVT.

In its sample, this clonotype was seen many times. The genes are TRBV5-1 and TRBJ2-2; TRBD2 might be the D (5 bases). The V gene lost 2 bases and the J gene lost 1 base, with 12 bases spanning the gap. Germline CDR1 reads SGHRS; CDR2 reads YFSETQ. This CDR3 contains 16 residues. For the CDR3, the DNA is TGCGCCAGCAGCTTTAAGGAGACTATGAACACCGGGGAGCTGTTTTTT. Translated, it gives CASSFKETMNTGELFF.

This clonotype has at least ten counts. The chain has TRBV6-5 and TRBJ2-2; possibly TRBD1 for D (5 bases). V shed 3 bases and J shed 6 bases, with 29 bases lying between them. Germline V lookup: CDR1 MNHEY, CDR2 SVGAGI. The CDR3 is 20 amino acids. CDR3 residues: CASSYSTGPDERSVPGELFF. CDR3 coding DNA: TGTGCCAGCAGTTATTCTACAGGTCCGGATGAGCGTAGTGTTCCCGGGGAGCTGTTTTTT.

V and J are TRBV5-1 and TRBJ2-7; D is unclear. Looked up from germline, CDR1 is SGHRS and CDR2 is YFSETQ. The V and J ends lost 2 bases and 3 bases respectively, with 9 bases between them. This CDR3 contains 13 residues. The CDR3 DNA follows: TGCGCCAGCAGCTTACAGAGAAACTACGAGCAGTACTTC. Translating gives CASSLQRNYEQYF.

This clonotype was recorded many times. The chain links TRBV12-3 or TRBV12-4 to TRBJ1-1; D is ambiguous. This CDR3 is 12 amino acids long. V was clipped by 3 bases and J by 11 bases, with 13 bases between them. CDR3 sequence (DNA): TGTGCCAGCAGTTTTGACCTCACCTCCGCTTTCTTT. Translated, it gives CASSFDLTSAFF.

This clonotype was seen at least ten times. The chain couples TRBV19 to TRBJ1-5; D is unclear. CDR3 length: 13 residues. Trimming cost V 3 bases and J 1 base, with 4 bases left between them. Germline V CDR1 and CDR2: LNHDA, SQIVND (reference sequence). The CDR3 is CASSIESNQPQHF. For the CDR3, the DNA is TGTGCCAGTAGTATTGAGAGCAATCAGCCCCAGCATTTT.

This rearrangement joins TRBV7-9 to TRBJ2-5, with 8 bases matching TRBD1. Losses at the gene ends were 7 bases for V and 1 base for J; bases not matched to a gene: 2. Germline CDR1 reads SEHNR; CDR2 reads FQNEAQ (reference sequence). The CDR3 runs to 13 residues. The DNA for the CDR3 is TGTGCCAGCACAGGGGGCGGCCAAGAGACCCAGTACTTC. As protein: CASTGGGQETQYF.

The chain couples TRBV19 to TRBJ2-7, with D perhaps assigned TRBD1 or TRBD2 (5 bases each). This CDR3 is 13 amino acids long. Germline CDR1 reads LNHDA; CDR2 reads SQIVND (reference sequence). Trimming removed 6 bases at V and 5 bases at J, with 14 bases between. CDR3 bases: TGTGCCAGTAGGGCGAGGGGCGTCCACGAGCAGTACTTC. Protein sequence: CASRARGVHEQYF.

This clonotype was picked up a small number of times. The chain combines TRBV11-1 with TRBJ1-1, with a tentative D call TRBD1 (5 bases). The V gene lost 0 bases and the J gene lost 6 bases, with 14 bases spanning the gap. The length of the CDR3 is 15 residues. Germline assignment: CDR1 SGHAT and CDR2 FQDESV (reference sequence). CDR3 residues: CASSLARTTSAEAFF. DNA of the CDR3: TGTGCCAGCAGCTTAGCCCGGACAACTAGCGCTGAAGCTTTCTTT. Supplemented by reference TRBV11-1 and TRBJ1-1, the full variable domain reads EAEVAQSPRYKITEKSQAVAFWCDPISGHATLYWYRQILGQGPELLVQFQDESVVDDSQLPKDRFSAERLKGVDSTLKIQPAELGDSAMYLCASSLARTTSAEAFFGQGTRLTVV.

The table lists this clonotype with many counts. The chain is built from TRBV6-2 or TRBV6-3 and TRBJ1-2; 7 nucleotides match TRBD1. The germline V gene encodes CDR1 MNHEY and CDR2 SVGEGT. Trimming at V came to 5 bases and at J to 4 bases, leaving 4 bases not matched to a gene. The CDR3 is made up of 13 amino acids. The CDR3 sequence is CASSGRDSYGYTF. The CDR3, as DNA: TGTGCCAGCAGTGGCCGGGACAGCTATGGCTACACCTTC.